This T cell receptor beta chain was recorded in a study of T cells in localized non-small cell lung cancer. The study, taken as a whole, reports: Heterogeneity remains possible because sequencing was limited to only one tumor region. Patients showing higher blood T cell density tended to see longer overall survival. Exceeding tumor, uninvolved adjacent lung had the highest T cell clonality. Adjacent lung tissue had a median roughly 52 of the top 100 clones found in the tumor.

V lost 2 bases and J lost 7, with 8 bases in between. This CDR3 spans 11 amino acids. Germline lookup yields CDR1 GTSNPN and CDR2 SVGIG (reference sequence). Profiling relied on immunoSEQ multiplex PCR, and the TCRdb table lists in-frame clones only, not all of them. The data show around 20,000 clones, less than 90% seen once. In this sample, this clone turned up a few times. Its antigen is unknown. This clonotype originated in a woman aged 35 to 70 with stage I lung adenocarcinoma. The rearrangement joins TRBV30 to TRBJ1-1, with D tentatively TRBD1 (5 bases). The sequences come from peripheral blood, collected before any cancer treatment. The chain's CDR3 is CAWSSTVEAFF. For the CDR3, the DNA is TGTGCCTGGAGTTCGACAGTTGAAGCTTTCTTT.